This is a list of T cell receptor beta chains from one sample in a study of CD8 T cells in ankylosing spondylitis. MiXCR was run by TCRdb on the 5' RACE reads, yielding one entry per CDR3 protein. The table lists about 750,000 distinct CDR3 sequences, under 20% of them singletons. What was sequenced was blood, either unsorted or a sorted T cell fraction (not recorded which). The receptors were sampled from a male donor with ankylosing spondylitis. Both conserved end residues are part of each CDR3. A D gene is named only where the DNA matches it firmly. Clone size is not always given. Where it is, it says once, few, many or a class for expanded clones.

D	V	J	size	DNA	CDR3
-	TRBV9	TRBJ2-2	once	TGTGCCAGCAGCGTGGGGATTGGGTCGAACACCGGGGAGCTGTTTTTT	CASSVGIGSNTGELFF
TRBD2	TRBV5-1	TRBJ2-1	few	TGCGCCAGCAGCTTGGGAGGAGGGACTAGCGGTCAAAATGAGCAGTTCTTC	CASSLGGGTSGQNEQFF
-	TRBV27	TRBJ2-3	few	TGTGCCAGCAGTACAACCCGAAAGCATTTTAGCACAGATACGCAGTATTTT	CASSTTRKHFSTDTQYF
TRBD2	TRBV7-2	TRBJ2-7	few	TGTGCCAGCAGCGGCTTCCTAGCGGGTATCTACGAGCAGTACTTC	CASSGFLAGIYEQYF
-	TRBV10-3	TRBJ2-7	few	TGTGCCATCAGTGGGGGAGGAGATTACGAGCAGTACTTC	CAISGGGDYEQYF
-	TRBV5-1	TRBJ1-4	-	TGCGCCAGCAGCCTCCAAGGGCGAAATGAAAAACTGTTTTTT	CASSLQGRNEKLFF
-	TRBV3-1	TRBJ1-6	-	TGTGCCAGCAGCCAAGGATCGGAGACAGACCTCCACTTT	CASSQGSETDLHF
-	TRBV7-2	TRBJ2-2	few	TGTGCCAGCAGCTGGGGTCGGACCGGGGAGCTGTTTTTT	CASSWGRTGELFF
-	TRBV30	TRBJ2-7	-	TGTGCCTGGAGCTATCAAGGGGGTGGTTACGAGCAGTACTTC	CAWSYQGGGYEQYF
TRBD1	TRBV3-1	TRBJ2-7	few	TGTGCCAGCAGCCACTACGGACAGGGTTCGTACTCCTACGAGCAGTACTTC	CASSHYGQGSYSYEQYF
-	TRBV4-1	TRBJ1-2	few	TGCGCCAGCAGCCAAGGCCGCGTCTATTGGAGCGACGGCTACACCTTC	CASSQGRVYWSDGYTF
-	TRBV29-1	TRBJ1-1	-	TGCAGCGTTGACCCGGGAAGGCTGAACACTGAAGCTTTCTTT	CSVDPGRLNTEAFF
-	TRBV20-1	TRBJ1-2	-	TGCAGTGCTAGGGGACGGACAACAAAGGGCTACACCTTC	CSARGRTTKGYTF
TRBD2	TRBV4-1	TRBJ2-7	-	TGCGCCAGCAGCCCCTACCTCACTAGCGGGAACGACGAGCAGTACTTC	CASSPYLTSGNDEQYF
-	TRBV7-2	TRBJ2-2	-	TGTGCCAGCAGCACAGGCCGTGTTTCCGGGGAGCTGTTTTTT	CASSTGRVSGELFF
TRBD2	TRBV12-3/TRBV12-4	TRBJ2-1	-	TGTGCCAGCAGGGATTCCCTACGGACTAGCGGGCCTAATGAGCAGTTCTTC	CASRDSLRTSGPNEQFF
-	TRBV5-1	TRBJ2-5	-	TGCGCCAGCAGCTTCCAGGGGACGCAAGAGACCCAGTACTTC	CASSFQGTQETQYF
-	TRBV12-3/TRBV12-4	TRBJ2-1	-	TGTGCCAGCAGCCCTGGAGGGGGAGCCTCGCGCGGGAATGAGCAGTTCTTC	CASSPGGGASRGNEQFF
TRBD1	TRBV20-1	TRBJ2-5	-	TGCTGTGCTAGTCCAGGACAGGAACCGTTATATGTAGAGACCCAGTACTTC	CCASPGQEPLYVETQYF
-	TRBV18	TRBJ2-2	-	TGTGCCAGCTCACCGTCGAAGACCGGGGAGCTGTTTTTT	CASSPSKTGELFF
-	TRBV11-2	TRBJ1-3	-	TGTGCCAGCAGCTTACTATTGGGGGCAGCTGGAAACACCATATATTTT	CASSLLLGAAGNTIYF
-	TRBV20-1	TRBJ2-7	few	TGCAGTGCTGGGACGGGAGTTATGAACCACGAGCAGTACTTC	CSAGTGVMNHEQYF
TRBD1	TRBV20-1	TRBJ1-2	-	TGCAGTGCCAACTACAGGGGAGGCTACACCTTC	CSANYRGGYTF
-	TRBV20-1	TRBJ2-3	-	TGCAGTGCTAGTCCCCCCTATCCTGATACGCAGTATTTT	CSASPPYPDTQYF
-	TRBV12-3/TRBV12-4	TRBJ1-2	-	TGTGCCAGCAGTTTCGAGACAGGACCGGTAATAGGCTACACCTTC	CASSFETGPVIGYTF
-	TRBV7-2	TRBJ2-3	-	TGTGCCAGCAGCTTAGGGGGTGGAGGTCCCCCGTCAGATACGCAGTATTTT	CASSLGGGGPPSDTQYF
-	TRBV20-1	TRBJ1-4	many	TGCAGTGTCTTATATACAAATGAAAAACTGTTTTTT	CSVLYTNEKLFF
TRBD2	TRBV20-1	TRBJ2-5	few	TGCAGTGCTAGTTTCGGGGGCGGGGGGGAGACCCAGTACTTC	CSASFGGGGETQYF
-	TRBV6-5	TRBJ2-7	-	TGTGCCAGCAGTTACTCCTCGAGCAATCCCTCCTACGAGCAGTACTTC	CASSYSSSNPSYEQYF
TRBD2	TRBV5-1	TRBJ2-1	-	TGCGCCAGCAGAAACGGACTAGCCGCAAATGAGCAGTTCTTC	CASRNGLAANEQFF
-	TRBV7-2	TRBJ2-3	many	TGTGCGGGGTCCACAGATACGCAGTATTTT	CAGSTDTQYF
TRBD1	TRBV5-6	TRBJ2-7	-	TGTGCCAGCAGCTTGTCTCCGGGACAGGGGTCCTACGAGCAGTACTTC	CASSLSPGQGSYEQYF
-	TRBV2	TRBJ2-1	-	TGTGCCAGCACCGAATTCTTAGGGTCCTACAATGAGCAGTTCTTC	CASTEFLGSYNEQFF
-	TRBV12-3/TRBV12-4	TRBJ1-5	many	TGTGCCAGCAGTTTAGGGCAGCTGGGTGCGAATCAGCCCCAGCATTTT	CASSLGQLGANQPQHF
TRBD2	TRBV29-1	TRBJ2-2	few	TGCAGCGTTCGGGGGGGGGCCGGGGAGCTGTTTTTT	CSVRGGAGELFF
TRBD2	TRBV11-2	TRBJ2-1	few	TGTGCCAGCAGCTTATGGACTAGCGGGAAAGGGGCCTACAATGAGCAGTTCTTC	CASSLWTSGKGAYNEQFF
-	TRBV7-8	TRBJ1-5	many	TGTGCCAGCAGCTATAGTGGGCAGGACAACAATCAGCCCCAGCATTTT	CASSYSGQDNNQPQHF
-	TRBV4-1	TRBJ2-5	-	TGCGCCAGCAGCCAAGAGGGAAGTTTTCAAGAGACCCAGTACTTC	CASSQEGSFQETQYF
TRBD2	TRBV12-3/TRBV12-4	TRBJ2-5	few	TGTGCCAGCAGTTTTGGCGGGGGAAGGAAAGAGACCCAGTACTTC	CASSFGGGRKETQYF
-	TRBV7-2	TRBJ1-5	-	TGTGCCAGCAGCTTAGACCTAGACAGGCCCCAGCATTTT	CASSLDLDRPQHF
-	TRBV4-1	TRBJ2-2	few	TGCGCCAGCAGCCAAGAGGCCCCCAGCGGTTACACCGGGGAGCTGTTTTTT	CASSQEAPSGYTGELFF
-	TRBV29-1	TRBJ2-1	few	TGCAGCGTTGAAGACCTGGGGAGTGAGCAGTTCTTC	CSVEDLGSEQFF
TRBD2	TRBV29-1	TRBJ2-3	-	TGCAGCGTTGGCCAAGCGGGAGCAGATACGCAGTATTTT	CSVGQAGADTQYF
-	TRBV29-1	TRBJ2-7	-	TGCAGCGTTGCGAGAGAATGGACAAGTGGATACGAGCAGTACTTC	CSVAREWTSGYEQYF
-	TRBV20-1	TRBJ1-4	few	TGCAGTGCTGTAGAGATAACTGTTGATGAAAAACTGTTTTTT	CSAVEITVDEKLFF
TRBD2	TRBV7-6	TRBJ2-5	-	TGTGCCAGCAGCCCCTCTAGCGGGGGGAGGGAGACCCAGTACTTC	CASSPSSGGRETQYF
-	TRBV20-1	TRBJ2-1	few	TGCAGTGCTATCGGTCGGGACGGGTATGAGCAGTTCTTC	CSAIGRDGYEQFF
-	TRBV3-1	TRBJ2-1	-	TGTGCCAGCAGCCAAGACCCCAGGGCTGAGCAGTTCTTC	CASSQDPRAEQFF
TRBD1	TRBV20-1	TRBJ1-2	-	TGCAGTGCCTCGACAGGGGAAGGCTACACCTTC	CSASTGEGYTF
TRBD2	TRBV20-1	TRBJ2-3	few	TGCAGCGCTCCCGAGCGGGACGGAGATACGCAGTATTTT	CSAPERDGDTQYF
-	TRBV5-1	TRBJ1-1	few	TGCGCCAGCAGCTGGTCCGAAGGAGAAGCTTTCTTT	CASSWSEGEAFF
-	TRBV12-3/TRBV12-4	TRBJ1-1	few	TGTGCCAGCAGTTTTACGGCTGAAGCTTTCTTT	CASSFTAEAFF
TRBD2	TRBV27	TRBJ2-7	-	TGTGCCAGCAGTACGCCGGGACTAGCGGGATTATTGACCGAGCAGTACTTC	CASSTPGLAGLLTEQYF
-	TRBV12-3/TRBV12-4	TRBJ1-1	few	TGTGCCAGCAGCTGGGGGCTGAACACTGAAGCTTTCTTT	CASSWGLNTEAFF
-	TRBV27	TRBJ1-2	-	TGTGCCAGCAGTCGGGGGCTCCTTAACTATGGCTACACCTTC	CASSRGLLNYGYTF
-	TRBV20-1	TRBJ1-1	-	TGCAGTGCTAGTGGGCCGACAGAGGCAGCTTTCTTT	CSASGPTEAAFF
TRBD2	TRBV20-1	TRBJ2-1	-	TGCAGTGCCCCCCCCGCGGGGGGGTCCTACAATGAGCAGTTCTTC	CSAPPAGGSYNEQFF
-	TRBV29-1	TRBJ2-1	-	TGCAGTCTAGGCTCCTACAATGAGCAGTTCTTC	CSLGSYNEQFF
TRBD1	TRBV6-1	TRBJ1-6	-	TGTGCCAGCAGGACAGGGGGCACTTTCGGTTCACCCCTCCACTTT	CASRTGGTFGSPLHF